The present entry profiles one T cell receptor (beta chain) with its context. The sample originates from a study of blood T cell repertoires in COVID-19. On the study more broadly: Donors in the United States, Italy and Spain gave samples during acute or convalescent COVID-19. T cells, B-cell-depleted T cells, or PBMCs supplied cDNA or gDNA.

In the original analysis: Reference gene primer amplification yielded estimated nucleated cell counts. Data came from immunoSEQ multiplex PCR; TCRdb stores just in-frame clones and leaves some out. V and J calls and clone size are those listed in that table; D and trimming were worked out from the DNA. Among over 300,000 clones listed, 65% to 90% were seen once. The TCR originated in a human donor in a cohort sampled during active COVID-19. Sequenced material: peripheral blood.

As DNA, the CDR3 is TGCGCCAGCAGCCCTCAGGGCTATCCCTACAGGGATGAGCAGTTCTTC. Its translation is CASSPQGYPYRDEQFF. V is TRBV5-1 and J is TRBJ2-1, with a possible D match to TRBD1 (6 bases). Germline V gives CDR1 SGHRS, CDR2 YFSETQ. V was pared by 4 bases and J by 8 bases, with 22 bases between. This CDR3 is 16 amino acids long.